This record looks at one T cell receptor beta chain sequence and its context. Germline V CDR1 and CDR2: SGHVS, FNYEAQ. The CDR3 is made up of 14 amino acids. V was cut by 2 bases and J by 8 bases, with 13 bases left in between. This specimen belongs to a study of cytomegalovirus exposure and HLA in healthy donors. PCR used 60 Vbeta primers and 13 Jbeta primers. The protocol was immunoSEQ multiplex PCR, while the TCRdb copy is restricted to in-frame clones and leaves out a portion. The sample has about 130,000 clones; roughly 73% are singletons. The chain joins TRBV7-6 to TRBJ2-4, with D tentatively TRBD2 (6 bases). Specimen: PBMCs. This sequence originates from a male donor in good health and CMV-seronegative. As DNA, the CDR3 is TGTGCCAGCAGCTTAAGGGGTACGGGGGACATTCAGTACTTC. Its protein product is CASSLRGTGDIQYF.